These T cell receptor beta chains were read from a single sample in a study of early T cells in non-severe SARS-CoV-2 infection. In TCRdb, the 5' RACE reads were re-called with MiXCR into one record per CDR3 protein. The sample contains 65,000 to 80,000 distinct CDR3 sequences, more than 10% of which appear only once. Sequenced material: whole blood. These receptors all stem from an adult who was a healthcare worker with PCR-confirmed SARS-CoV-2 infection or an uninfected control (not recorded which). Both conserved end residues are part of each CDR3. A D gene is named only where the DNA matches it firmly. Where a row states a size, it is once, few, many or the class of an expanded clone; other rows omit it.

j_call | d_call | v_call | clone_size | cdr3_aa | cdr3_nt
TRBJ2-3 | NA | TRBV10-3 | NA | CAIGKQETSTDTQYF | TGTGCCATCGGGAAACAGGAGACTAGCACAGATACGCAGTATTTT
TRBJ1-1 | TRBD1 | TRBV12-3/TRBV12-4 | NA | CASSLVTGGTEAFF | TGTGCCAGCAGTTTAGTTACAGGGGGAACTGAAGCTTTCTTT
TRBJ2-5 | NA | TRBV5-4 | few | CASSSHILDQETQYF | TGTGCCAGCAGCTCACACATACTAGACCAAGAGACCCAGTACTTC
TRBJ2-1 | TRBD2 | TRBV29-1 | NA | CSVKGLANNEQFF | TGCAGCGTTAAGGGACTAGCGAACAATGAGCAGTTCTTC
TRBJ2-7 | NA | TRBV28 | NA | CASNVGGEQYF | TGTGCCAGTAACGTCGGCGGGGAGCAGTACTTC
TRBJ2-1 | TRBD1 | TRBV12-3/TRBV12-4 | many | CASSSRDRIPGEQFF | TGTGCCAGCAGTTCCCGGGACAGGATACCGGGGGAGCAGTTCTTC
TRBJ2-7 | NA | TRBV14 | few | CASSQRNTGYEQYF | TGTGCCAGCAGCCAACGCAATACGGGCTACGAGCAGTACTTC
TRBJ1-1 | TRBD1 | TRBV5-1 | few | CASSEQGNVEAFF | TGCGCCAGCAGTGAACAGGGGAATGTTGAAGCTTTCTTT
TRBJ2-1 | NA | TRBV3-1 | NA | CASSQDDLSSYNEQFF | TGTGCCAGCAGCCAAGATGACCTGAGCTCCTACAATGAGCAGTTCTTC
TRBJ2-7 | NA | TRBV5-1 | few | CASSPGQRAFEQYF | TGCGCCAGCAGCCCCGGCCAAAGGGCATTCGAGCAGTACTTC
TRBJ1-5 | TRBD1 | TRBV27 | few | CASSLSGTASNQPQHF | TGTGCCAGCAGTTTATCCGGGACAGCCAGCAATCAGCCCCAGCATTTT
TRBJ1-1 | NA | TRBV5-5 | NA | CASSLDVRGLMNTEAFF | TGTGCCAGCAGCTTGGATGTAAGGGGACTCATGAACACTGAAGCTTTCTTT
TRBJ1-1 | TRBD1 | TRBV12-3/TRBV12-4 | many | CASSLGLGTGRRVAFF | TGTGCCAGCAGTTTGGGTTTAGGGACAGGGCGTCGGGTAGCTTTCTTT
TRBJ1-1 | NA | TRBV28 | few | CASSSPTAMNTEAFF | TGTGCCAGCAGTTCCCCCACAGCCATGAACACTGAAGCTTTCTTT
TRBJ2-1 | TRBD1 | TRBV29-1 | NA | CSVPNGRGIYNEQFF | TGCAGCGTACCTAACGGCAGGGGGATTTACAATGAGCAGTTCTTC
TRBJ2-3 | NA | TRBV11-2 | few | CASSLVSPPDTQYF | TGTGCCAGCAGCTTAGTCTCTCCTCCAGATACGCAGTATTTT
TRBJ2-1 | NA | TRBV28 | NA | CASIDDEQFF | TGTGCCAGCATTGATGATGAGCAGTTCTTC
TRBJ1-1 | NA | TRBV6-4 | NA | CASSDGGGNTEAFF | TGTGCCAGCAGTGATGGGGGTGGGAACACTGAAGCTTTCTTT
TRBJ2-1 | TRBD2 | TRBV27 | few | CASSARTSGRANEQFF | TGTGCCAGCAGTGCTCGGACTAGCGGGAGGGCGAATGAGCAGTTCTTC
TRBJ1-2 | NA | TRBV27 | once | CASSGVGSYGYTF | TGTGCCAGCAGTGGGGTGGGTAGCTATGGCTACACCTTC
TRBJ2-3 | NA | TRBV11-2 | many | CASSLGSPGTDTQYF | TGTGCCAGCAGCTTAGGATCCCCAGGCACAGATACGCAGTATTTT
TRBJ1-2 | NA | TRBV7-2 | few | CASSFQGQSYGYTF | TGTGCCAGCAGCTTTCAGGGGCAGAGCTATGGCTACACCTTC
TRBJ2-1 | TRBD2 | TRBV3-1 | NA | CASSQPGTSGRVDEQFF | TGTGCCAGCAGCCAACCTGGGACTAGCGGGAGAGTCGATGAGCAGTTCTTC
TRBJ2-2 | TRBD1 | TRBV19 | many | CASSTQDRGTGELFF | TGTGCCAGTAGTACCCAGGACAGGGGCACCGGGGAGCTGTTTTTT
TRBJ2-4 | NA | TRBV20-1 | few | CSARGDTYIQYF | TGCAGTGCTCGCGGGGACACTTACATTCAGTACTTC
TRBJ1-1 | NA | TRBV9 | many | CASSVVTGDEAFF | TGTGCCAGCAGCGTAGTGACTGGGGACGAAGCTTTCTTT
TRBJ2-2 | NA | TRBV6-6 | NA | CASSYERLFTGELFF | TGTGCCAGCAGTTACGAGCGGCTTTTCACCGGGGAGCTGTTTTTT
TRBJ1-5 | TRBD1 | TRBV11-2 | NA | CASSLGDRGNQPQHF | TGTGCCAGCAGCTTGGGGGACAGGGGCAATCAGCCCCAGCATTTT
TRBJ1-5 | NA | TRBV7-9 | NA | CASSLDAQPQHF | TGTGCCAGCAGCTTAGACGCTCAGCCCCAGCATTTT
TRBJ2-3 | NA | TRBV2 | NA | CASTRTLAGAGTDTQYF | TGTGCCAGCACGCGAACCCTTGCTGGGGCCGGCACAGATACGCAGTATTTT
TRBJ2-5 | NA | TRBV6-2/TRBV6-3 | NA | CASSYGGPQETQYF | TGTGCCAGCAGTTACGGGGGGCCCCAAGAGACCCAGTACTTC
TRBJ2-4 | NA | TRBV20-1 | NA | CSASSRGLAKNIQYF | TGCAGTGCTAGTTCACGGGGGTTGGCCAAAAACATTCAGTACTTC
TRBJ2-1 | TRBD2 | TRBV5-4 | few | CASSLGGGSYNEQFF | TGTGCCAGCAGCTTAGGCGGGGGTAGTTACAATGAGCAGTTCTTC
TRBJ2-3 | NA | TRBV12-3/TRBV12-4 | many | CASSPSVPTDTQYF | TGTGCCAGCAGTCCCTCCGTTCCCACAGATACGCAGTATTTT
TRBJ2-7 | NA | TRBV28 | many | CASSPTGSHEQYF | TGTGCCAGCAGCCCTACAGGGTCGCACGAGCAGTACTTC
TRBJ1-2 | NA | TRBV28 | NA | CASTQNYGYTF | TGTGCCAGCACTCAAAACTATGGCTACACCTTC
TRBJ2-3 | TRBD2 | TRBV6-1 | NA | CASSETQRGDPSTDTQYF | TGTGCCAGCAGTGAGACCCAGCGGGGGGACCCTAGCACAGATACGCAGTATTTT
TRBJ1-1 | NA | TRBV20-1 | NA | CSVTTANTEAFF | TGCAGTGTTACCACAGCGAACACTGAAGCTTTCTTT
TRBJ2-5 | NA | TRBV10-3 | few | CATSDPAGLETQYF | TGTGCCACCTCTGATCCGGCAGGGTTAGAGACCCAGTACTTC
TRBJ2-7 | NA | TRBV3-1 | many | CASSQDHSGVEQYF | TGTGCCAGCAGCCAAGATCATTCAGGGGTCGAGCAGTACTTC
TRBJ2-7 | NA | TRBV3-1 | few | CASSQARFSYEQYF | TGTGCCAGCAGCCAGGCAAGGTTCTCCTACGAGCAGTACTTC
TRBJ1-2 | NA | TRBV20-1 | few | CSARVDRNYGYTF | TGCAGTGCTAGAGTTGATCGAAACTATGGCTACACCTTC
TRBJ1-3 | NA | TRBV12-3/TRBV12-4 | many | CASSLLYGNTIYF | TGTGCCAGCAGTCTACTATATGGAAACACCATATATTTT
TRBJ2-2 | NA | TRBV7-9 | few | CASSPPGELFF | TGTGCCAGCAGCCCACCCGGGGAGCTGTTTTTT
TRBJ2-1 | TRBD1 | TRBV20-1 | NA | CSARDPRTGYNEQFF | TGCAGTGCTAGAGATCCTAGGACAGGATACAATGAGCAGTTCTTC